This paragraph covers one TCR beta chain sequence. The target antigen is unknown. With a J-beta primer mix and a sample-barcoded 5' primer, a second PCR ran roughly 6 to 11 cycles. One entry per CDR3 protein results from TCRdb running MiXCR on the 5' RACE reads. The sample has more than 500,000 distinct CDR3 sequences; roughly 28% are singletons. The data were taken from a study of blood T cells in healthy people across ages. Study results and caveats: Versus aged donors, long-lived donors had higher diversity and more naive CD4+ cells.

This CDR3 has 17 amino acids. V shed 7 bases, J shed 6 bases, and the junction held 14 bases outside the gene matches. Source material: blood. V usage is TRBV12-3 or TRBV12-4 and J usage is TRBJ2-2; 10 bases align to TRBD1. The sequence was obtained from a woman in her sixties or seventies in good health. CDR3 sequence (DNA): TGTGCCAGCACCTGGGGGGACAGGGGAAAGAGAGCCGGGGAGCTGTTTTTT. It specifies CASTWGDRGKRAGELFF.